These 13 T cell receptor beta chains originate from one sample sequenced in a study of identical twins (dated by TCRdb to between 2015 and 2016). Library construction relied on 5' RACE. Sequenced using an Illumina HiSeq 2000. TCRdb took the public reads, trimmed them with fastp at Q25, ran MiXCR for clone calling and kept in-frame beta chains. One record per CDR3 amino acid sequence lists the most common genes and DNA. Recorded for this sample are nearly 650,000 distinct CDR3 sequences; roughly 7.2% of them occurred a single time. Of the sample, 1.6% falls within the top ten clones. The same sample was also used in a study of yellow fever vaccine responses in identical twins.

Sequenced material: PBMCs. Receptors originate from a woman younger than 30 in good health.

This clonotype was counted only a few times. The V call is TRBV12-3 or TRBV12-4, the J call TRBJ1-4; TRBD1 matches at 7 bases. The CDR3 has 11 amino acids. V shed 3 bases and J 14 bases; nucleotides not matched to a gene: 3. DNA for the CDR3: TGTGCCAGCAGTTTTCGACAGGGCCTGTTTTTT. Protein product: CASSFRQGLFF.

The gene calls are TRBV5-1 and TRBJ2-3; 10 nucleotides align to TRBD1. Germline V gene lookup returns CDR1 SGHRS and CDR2 YFSETQ. CDR3 size: 15 residues. V shed 0 bases and J 4 bases; nucleotides not matched to a gene: 2. The CDR3 is CASSLGDRGADTQYF. In nucleotides, the CDR3 is TGCGCCAGCAGCTTGGGGGACAGGGGTGCAGATACGCAGTATTTT.

This clonotype has more than one count but fewer than ten. The rearrangement links TRBV5-5 to TRBJ2-2; 12 positions agree with TRBD2. The J segment lost 5 bases and the V segment lost 2 bases, leaving 10 bases of the junction unmatched. The CDR3 runs to 18 residues. Germline V lookup: CDR1 SGHKS, CDR2 YYEKEE (reference sequence). The CDR3 loop reads CASSFRLAGAPRTGELFF. The CDR3 DNA follows: TGTGCCAGCAGCTTCCGACTAGCGGGAGCTCCGAGAACCGGGGAGCTGTTTTTT.

This clonotype was counted only a few times. The chain recombines TRBV20-1 with TRBJ2-5; perhaps TRBD2 as D (6 bases). Germline V gives CDR1 DFQATT, CDR2 SNEGSKA (reference sequence). The CDR3 is made up of 13 amino acids. V lost 6 bases, J lost 2 bases, and 13 bases lay in between. For the CDR3, the DNA is TGCAGTGCCGTCCCGGGGGAACAAGAGACCCAGTACTTC. Its translation is CSAVPGEQETQYF.

This clonotype came up a few times. The chain joins TRBV5-1 to TRBJ1-1; D call uncertain. Germline V gives CDR1 SGHRS, CDR2 YFSETQ. V was cut by 0 bases and J by 6 bases, with 12 bases left in between. The CDR3 runs 14 residues. Here the CDR3 reads CASSLGSGLAEAFF. CDR3 nucleotides: TGCGCCAGCAGCTTGGGGTCCGGGTTGGCTGAAGCTTTCTTT.

This clonotype was detected many times. J is TRBJ2-3 and V is TRBV24-1; D remains ambiguous. The CDR3 loop spans 13 amino acids. Germline V gene lookup returns CDR1 KGHDR and CDR2 SFDVKD. Trimming left V 4 bases short and J 0 bases short, with 4 bases between. Here the CDR3 reads CATSDGSTDTQYF. The CDR3 DNA follows: TGTGCCACCAGTGACGGGAGCACAGATACGCAGTATTTT.

The table lists this clonotype with a few counts. The chain links TRBV7-9 to TRBJ2-2; D is undetermined. V lost 6 bases to trimming and J lost 7 bases, with 12 bases between them. Germline V gene lookup returns CDR1 SEHNR and CDR2 FQNEAQ (reference sequence). CDR3 length: 13 residues. CDR3 nucleotide sequence: TGTGCCAGCAGTCTTCAAGGGAACGGGGAGCTGTTTTTT. It encodes CASSLQGNGELFF.

This clonotype has at least ten counts. The J gene is TRBJ2-3, the V gene TRBV6-1; the match to TRBD2 covers 13 bases. Per germline, CDR1 MNHNS and CDR2 SASEGT. The V and J ends lost 6 bases and 4 bases, in that order; junction bases with no gene match: 16. There are 19 residues in the CDR3. The CDR3 sequence is CASSRQAPTSGRAPDTQYF. Written as DNA, the CDR3 is TGTGCCAGCAGCCGACAGGCCCCAACTAGCGGGAGGGCCCCAGATACGCAGTATTTT.

This clonotype was seen only a few times. The CDR3 sequence: CASSLDGQSPSYNEQFF. CDR3 in DNA: TGTGCCAGCAGCTTGGACGGGCAAAGCCCAAGCTACAATGAGCAGTTCTTC. J is TRBJ2-1 and V is TRBV11-3; D is unresolved. The CDR3 spans 17 residues. CDR1 is SGHNT, CDR2 YENEEA, per germline. Trimming stripped 3 bases from V and 3 bases from J, with 18 bases between.

V usage is TRBV7-2 and J usage is TRBJ2-1; D ambiguous. Germline lookup yields CDR1 SGHTA and CDR2 FQGNSA. The CDR3 has 16 amino acids. V was cut by 3 bases and J by 0 bases, with 12 bases left in between. This CDR3 reads CASSFGGGSSYNEQFF. CDR3 in DNA: TGTGCCAGCAGCTTCGGTGGCGGCAGCTCCTACAATGAGCAGTTCTTC.

The V call is TRBV11-2, the J call TRBJ1-1, with D possibly matching TRBD1 (6 bases). V was cut by 3 bases and J by 6 bases, with 20 bases left in between. Germline lookup yields CDR1 SGHAT and CDR2 FQNNGV. The CDR3 spans 16 residues. The CDR3 reads CASSFIPAGDPAEAFF. The CDR3 DNA sequence: TGTGCCAGCAGCTTTATTCCTGCAGGGGACCCCGCTGAAGCTTTCTTT. The variable domain in full, completed from reference TRBV11-2 and TRBJ1-1, reads EAGVAQSPRYKIIEKRQSVAFWCNPISGHATLYWYQQILGQGPKLLIQFQNNGVVDDSQLPKDRFSAERLKGVDSTLKIQPAKLEDSAVYLCASSFIPAGDPAEAFFGQGTRLTVV.

This clonotype came up many times. This chain connects TRBV5-1 to TRBJ1-4; TRBD1 agrees at 8 bases. The CDR3 runs to 14 residues. Germline CDR1 SGHRS, CDR2 YFSETQ. Trimming at V came to 3 bases and at J to 7 bases, leaving 5 bases not matched to a gene. The CDR3 DNA reads TGCGCCAGCAGCTCGGACAGGGTGACTGAAAAACTGTTTTTT. Its translation is CASSSDRVTEKLFF.

This clonotype was picked up a small number of times. This chain joins TRBV10-3 and TRBJ2-1; D may match TRBD1 or TRBD2 (6 bases each). V was cut by 11 bases and J by 5 bases, with 13 bases left in between. Germline CDR1 is ENHRY and CDR2 is SYGVKD. This CDR3 spans 12 amino acids. CDR3 bases: TGTGCCGCAAGGGGGGTAAACAATGAGCAGTTCTTC. Translation gives CAARGVNNEQFF.